The clone carrying this T cell receptor beta chain was seen a few times. Antigen: not known. The sample has other DNA sequences that encode this CDR3 too. The source of the sample is a study of cytomegalovirus exposure and HLA in healthy donors. Germline CDR1 and CDR2: SGDLS and YYNGEE. Trimming removed 0 bases from V and 3 bases from J; junction bases left unmatched: 2. The CDR3 has 14 amino acids. Primers for the PCR totalled 60 Vbeta and 13 Jbeta. Repertoires were generated with immunoSEQ multiplex PCR, while TCRdb's copy carries only in-frame clones and drops some. The profile shows 150,000 to 200,000 clones, 60% to 80% of them singletons. General study findings and limits: Many donors shared some public TCRs, even though most TCR sequences were rare.

The chain is built from TRBV9 and TRBJ2-7, with 8 positions matching TRBD1. This sequence was found in a woman aged 50 to 65 in good health and CMV-seropositive. Material: PBMCs. CDR3 protein: CASSVGDRGYEQYF. DNA for the CDR3: TGTGCCAGCAGCGTAGGCGACAGGGGCTACGAGCAGTACTTC.